The clone carrying this T cell receptor (beta chain) came up many times. Its antigen remains unidentified. This specimen belongs to a study of blood T cells in healthy people across ages. The study, taken as a whole, reports: More naive CD4+ cells and higher diversity marked long-lived donors relative to aged donors.

Next came a second PCR, run for about 6 to 12 cycles, which used a sample-barcoded 5' primer along with a J-beta primer mix. Each cDNA molecule, via a template-switch adaptor with 12 random nucleotides, was tagged. TCRdb used MiXCR to reprocess the 5' RACE reads, holding one entry per CDR3 protein. The sample has about 780,000 distinct CDR3 sequences; about 42% are singletons. Trimming shortened V by 4 bases and J by 4 bases, and 14 bases separated the two germline ends. This CDR3 comprises 14 residues. CDR1 SGHRS and CDR2 YFSETQ come from the germline V gene. Ranging in age from about 6 to 100, the donors were healthy Caucasian individuals from Russia.

Specimen: blood. The genes are TRBV5-1 and TRBJ1-1; D is possibly TRBD1 (5 bases). The sequence was obtained from a man older than 75 in good health. CDR3 loop: CASSPEGIGTEAFF. The CDR3 DNA reads as TGCGCCAGCAGCCCCGAGGGGATCGGCACTGAAGCTTTCTTT.